This T cell receptor (beta chain) was retrieved from a study of spatial heterogeneity in lung cancer. Study summary: Donation came from 70 or so patients with untreated early-stage non-small cell lung cancer. Each unique TCR and UMI combination was seen more than ten times on average in raw reads.

The study, taken as a whole, reports: Ubiquitous expanded tumor TCRs were seen in blood more at resection than at follow-up.

There are 13 residues in the CDR3. V was cut by 6 bases and J by 1 base, with 9 bases left in between. The germline CDR1 and CDR2 sequences are SGHTA and FQGTGA. TCRdb re-derived calls from the 5' RACE reads in MiXCR, one entry per CDR3 protein. This sample has around 10,000 distinct CDR3 sequences, with 20% to 25% found just once. This sample's time point: blood at routine non-recurrence follow-up after resection. The input material, whole RNA from tumor, nontumor lung or frozen PBMC, was sequenced unsorted. This clonotype has ten or more counts. Its antigen remains unidentified. The starting material was PBMCs, obtained at follow-up. V gene TRBV7-3 combines with J gene TRBJ2-5; maybe TRBD1 (7 bases). The clonotype was recovered from a male donor with early-stage non-small cell lung cancer. In DNA form, the CDR3 reads TGTGCCAGCAGTCAGGGGGGCCAAGAGACCCAGTACTTC. Translated, it gives CASSQGGQETQYF.